Described below is a single T cell receptor (beta chain) sequence and its context. Its antigen is currently unknown. The data stem from a study of memory CD4+ T cells and cytomegalovirus serostatus. J was trimmed by 4 bases and V by 5 bases; bases with no gene match: 13. The V gene's germline CDR1 is SGDLS and CDR2 YYNGEE. The CDR3 is made up of 16 amino acids. Whole-study findings and limits: Of under 200 reported CMV TCRbeta sequences, just over 65 were found in memory CD4+ repertoires.

The data were produced by immunoSEQ multiplex PCR, yet TCRdb's version contains in-frame clones alone and is incomplete. The sample carries some 87,000 clones, about 80% recorded once. Single viable CD3+CD4+CD8-CD45RO+ cells were sorted as the memory CD4+ T cells. Serostatus was set by detecting CMV pp150, pp28, p38, p52 IgG. This chain uses TRBV9 with TRBJ1-2; 8 bases match TRBD1. The sequenced sample was memory CD4+ T cells from blood. The receptor was derived from an adult in good health and CMV-seropositive. In nucleotides, the CDR3 is TGTGCCAGCAGGGGGGGAGGGCAGGGGGCCTTCTATGGCTACACCTTC. As protein: CASRGGGQGAFYGYTF.